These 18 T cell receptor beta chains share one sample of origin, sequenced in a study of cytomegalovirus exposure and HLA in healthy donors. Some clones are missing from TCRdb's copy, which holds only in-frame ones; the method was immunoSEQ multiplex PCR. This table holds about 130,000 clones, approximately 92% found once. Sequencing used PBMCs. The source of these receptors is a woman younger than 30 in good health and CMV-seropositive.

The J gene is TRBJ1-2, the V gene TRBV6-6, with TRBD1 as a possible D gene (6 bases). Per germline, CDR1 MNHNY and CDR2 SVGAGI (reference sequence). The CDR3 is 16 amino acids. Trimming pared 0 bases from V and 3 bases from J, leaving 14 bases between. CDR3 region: CASSYSRTDIHYGYTF. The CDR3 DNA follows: TGTGCCAGCAGTTACTCGAGGACAGACATACACTATGGCTACACCTTC.

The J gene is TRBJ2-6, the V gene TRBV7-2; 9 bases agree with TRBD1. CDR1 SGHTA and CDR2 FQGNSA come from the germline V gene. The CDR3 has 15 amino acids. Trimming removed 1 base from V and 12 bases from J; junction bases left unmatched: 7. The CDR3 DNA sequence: TGTGCCAGCAGCTTAGGGGGACAGGGTAACATCGTCCTGACTTTC. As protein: CASSLGGQGNIVLTF. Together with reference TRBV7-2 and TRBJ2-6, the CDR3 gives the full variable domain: GAGVSQSPSNKVTEKGKDVELRCDPISGHTALYWYRQSLGQGLEFLIYFQGNSAPDKSGLPSDRFSAERTGGSVSTLTIQRTQQEDSAVYLCASSLGGQGNIVLTFGAGSRLTVL.

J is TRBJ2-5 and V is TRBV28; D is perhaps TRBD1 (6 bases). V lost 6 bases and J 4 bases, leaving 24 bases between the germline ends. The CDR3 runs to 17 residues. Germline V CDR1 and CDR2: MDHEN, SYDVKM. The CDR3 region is CASRRRGHRAFSETQYF. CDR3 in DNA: TGTGCCAGCAGGCGAAGGGGCCACAGGGCCTTTTCAGAGACCCAGTACTTC.

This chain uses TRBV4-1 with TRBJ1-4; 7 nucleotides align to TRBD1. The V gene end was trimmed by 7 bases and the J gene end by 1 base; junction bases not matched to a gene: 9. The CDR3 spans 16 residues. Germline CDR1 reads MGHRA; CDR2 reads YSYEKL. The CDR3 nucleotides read TGCGCCAGCAACTCACCTTACAGGGGAACTAATGAAAAACTGTTTTTT. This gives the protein CASNSPYRGTNEKLFF.

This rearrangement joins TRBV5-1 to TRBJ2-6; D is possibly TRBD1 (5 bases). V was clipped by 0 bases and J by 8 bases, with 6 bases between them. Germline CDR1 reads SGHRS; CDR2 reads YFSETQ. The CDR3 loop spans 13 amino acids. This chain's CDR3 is CASSLEGTNVLTF. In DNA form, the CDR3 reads TGCGCCAGCAGCTTGGAGGGGACCAACGTCCTGACTTTC. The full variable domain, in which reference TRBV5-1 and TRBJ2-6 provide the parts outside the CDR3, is KAGVTQTPRYLIKTRGQQVTLSCSPISGHRSVSWYQQTPGQGLQFLFEYFSETQRNKGNFPGRFSGRQFSNSRSEMNVSTLELGDSALYLCASSLEGTNVLTFGAGSRLTVL.

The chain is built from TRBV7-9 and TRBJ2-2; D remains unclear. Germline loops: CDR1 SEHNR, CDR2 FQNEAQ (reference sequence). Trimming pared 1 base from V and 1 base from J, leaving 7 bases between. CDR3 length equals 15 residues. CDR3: CASSLVGGNTGELFF. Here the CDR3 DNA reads TGTGCCAGCAGCTTAGTCGGCGGGAACACCGGGGAGCTGTTTTTT.

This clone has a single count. CDR3: CASSVTGTYGYTF. CDR3 DNA sequence: TGTGCCAGCAGCGTGACAGGGACCTATGGCTACACCTTC. The rearrangement links TRBV6-5 to TRBJ1-2; 7 nucleotides match TRBD1. The CDR3 totals 13 residues. Looked up from germline, CDR1 is MNHEY and CDR2 is SVGAGI. The junction had 5 bases not matched to a gene; V was cut back by 6 bases and J by 4 bases.

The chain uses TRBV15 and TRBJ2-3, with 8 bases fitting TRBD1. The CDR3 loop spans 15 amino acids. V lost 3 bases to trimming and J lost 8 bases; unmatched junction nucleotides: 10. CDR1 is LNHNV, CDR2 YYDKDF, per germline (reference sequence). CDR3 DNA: TGTGCCACCAGCAGTGACAGGGGCCCCACGGGTACGCAGTATTTT. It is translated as CATSSDRGPTGTQYF.

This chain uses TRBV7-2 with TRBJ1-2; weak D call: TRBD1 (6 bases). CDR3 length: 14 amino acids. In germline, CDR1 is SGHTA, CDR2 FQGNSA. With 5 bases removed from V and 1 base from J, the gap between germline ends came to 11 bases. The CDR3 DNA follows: TGTGCCAGCAGCCCGGGGGGCATTAACTATGGCTACACCTTC. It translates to CASSPGGINYGYTF.

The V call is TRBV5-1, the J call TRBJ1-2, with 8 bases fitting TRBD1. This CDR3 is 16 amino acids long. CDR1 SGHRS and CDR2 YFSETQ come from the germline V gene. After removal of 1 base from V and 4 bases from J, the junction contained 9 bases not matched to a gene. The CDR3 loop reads CASSLTARGRSYGYTF. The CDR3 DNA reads TGCGCCAGCAGCTTGACGGCCAGGGGGCGAAGCTATGGCTACACCTTC.

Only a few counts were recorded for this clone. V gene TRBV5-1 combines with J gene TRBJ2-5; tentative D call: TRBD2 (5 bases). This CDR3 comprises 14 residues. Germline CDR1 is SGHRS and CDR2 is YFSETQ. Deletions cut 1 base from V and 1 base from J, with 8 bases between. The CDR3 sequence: CASSLNSGQETQYF. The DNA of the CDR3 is TGCGCCAGCAGCTTGAACAGCGGCCAAGAGACCCAGTACTTC.

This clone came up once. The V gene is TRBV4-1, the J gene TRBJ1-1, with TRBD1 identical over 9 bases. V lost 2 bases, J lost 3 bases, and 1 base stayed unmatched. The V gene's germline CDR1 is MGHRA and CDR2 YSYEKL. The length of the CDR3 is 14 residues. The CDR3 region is CASSQRTGDTEAFF. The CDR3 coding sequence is TGCGCCAGCAGCCAAAGGACAGGGGACACTGAAGCTTTCTTT.

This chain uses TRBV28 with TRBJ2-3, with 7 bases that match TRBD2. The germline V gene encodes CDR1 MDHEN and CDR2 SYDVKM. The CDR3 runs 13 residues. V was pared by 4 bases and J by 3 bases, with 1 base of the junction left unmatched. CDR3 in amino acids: CASSSGGTDTQYF. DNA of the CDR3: TGTGCCAGCAGTTCGGGGGGTACAGATACGCAGTATTTT. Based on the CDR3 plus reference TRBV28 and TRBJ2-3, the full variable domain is DVKVTQSSRYLVKRTGEKVFLECVQDMDHENMFWYRQDPGLGLRLIYFSYDVKMKEKGDIPEGYSVSREKKERFSLILESASTNQTSMYLCASSSGGTDTQYFGPGTRLTVL.

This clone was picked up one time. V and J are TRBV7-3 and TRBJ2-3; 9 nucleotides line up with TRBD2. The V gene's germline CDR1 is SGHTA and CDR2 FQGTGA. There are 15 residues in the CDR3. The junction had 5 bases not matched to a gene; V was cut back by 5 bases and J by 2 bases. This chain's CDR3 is CASSVSGGATDTQYF. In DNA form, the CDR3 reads TGTGCCAGCAGCGTTAGCGGGGGAGCCACAGATACGCAGTATTTT.

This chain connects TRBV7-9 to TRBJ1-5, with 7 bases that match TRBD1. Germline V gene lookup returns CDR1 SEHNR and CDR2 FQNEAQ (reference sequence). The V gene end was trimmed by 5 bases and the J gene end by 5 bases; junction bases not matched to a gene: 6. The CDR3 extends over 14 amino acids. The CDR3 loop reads CASSPDREDQPQHF. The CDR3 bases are TGTGCCAGCAGCCCAGACAGGGAGGATCAGCCCCAGCATTTT.

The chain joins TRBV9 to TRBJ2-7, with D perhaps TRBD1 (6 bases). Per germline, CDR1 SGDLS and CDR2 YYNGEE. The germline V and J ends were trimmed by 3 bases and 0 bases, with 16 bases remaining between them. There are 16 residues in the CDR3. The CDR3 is CASSGGTIPNSYEQYF. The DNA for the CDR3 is TGTGCCAGCAGCGGGGGGACAATTCCTAACTCCTACGAGCAGTACTTC.

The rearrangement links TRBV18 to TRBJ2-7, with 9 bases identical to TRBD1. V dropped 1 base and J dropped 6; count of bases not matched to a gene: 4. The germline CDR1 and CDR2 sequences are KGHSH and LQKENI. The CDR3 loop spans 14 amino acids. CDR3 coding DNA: TGTGCCAGCTCACCACTGGGGACAGGGACCGAGCAGTACTTC. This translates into CASSPLGTGTEQYF.

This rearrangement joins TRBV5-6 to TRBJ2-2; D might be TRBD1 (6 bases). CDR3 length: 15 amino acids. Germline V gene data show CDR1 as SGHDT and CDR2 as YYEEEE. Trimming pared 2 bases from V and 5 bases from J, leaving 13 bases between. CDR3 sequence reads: CASSFGGRGTGELFF. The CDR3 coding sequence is TGTGCCAGCAGCTTCGGTGGCAGGGGAACCGGGGAGCTGTTTTTT. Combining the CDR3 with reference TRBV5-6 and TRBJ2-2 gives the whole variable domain DAGVTQSPTHLIKTRGQQVTLRCSPKSGHDTVSWYQQALGQGPQFIFQYYEEEERQRGNFPDRFSGHQFPNYSSELNVNALLLGDSALYLCASSFGGRGTGELFFGEGSRLTVL.